This T cell receptor (beta chain) originates from a study of PD-1 blockade in classical Hodgkin lymphoma. CDR1 MNHEY and CDR2 SMNVEV come from the germline V gene (reference sequence). The CDR3 length is 14 residues. The V and J ends lost 6 bases and 1 base, in that order; junction bases with no gene match: 4. Documented time point: cycle 4 day 1 (C4D1), after less than 7 weeks of nivolumab. After autologous stem cell transplantation all patients relapsed, and prior brentuximab vedotin exposure differed between cohorts. By magnetic negative selection, CD4+ T cells were purified from thawed PBMCs. Assay: immunoSEQ multiplex PCR; the TCRdb copy retains only in-frame clones and omits some. The sample has 34,000 or so clones, 92% seen once.

This sequence originates from a human donor with classical Hodgkin lymphoma. Sequencing used CD4+ T cells from blood, obtained before the fourth cycle of nivolumab. V is TRBV27 and J is TRBJ1-1, with 8 bases that match TRBD1. The CDR3 DNA is TGTGCCAGCAGATGGACAGGGCGGAACACTGAAGCTTTCTTT. This codes for CASRWTGRNTEAFF.